This TCR beta chain is from a study of blood T cell repertoires in COVID-19 (dated by TCRdb to 2020 to 2022). About the investigation overall: The collaborator samples originated in the United States, Italy and Spain and spanned the acute and convalescent phases of COVID-19. The prospective study material was composed of cDNA or gDNA derived from T cells, B-cell-depleted T cells, or PBMCs. Subjects who had been exposed to COVID-19, were actively infected with it, or had recovered from it provided the deeply sampled blood TCRbeta repertoires that made up the dataset. A freely available public database, intended as a resource for researchers studying the immune response to SARS-CoV-2, is where the repertoires were released. Samples were obtained from the ongoing ImmuneRACE study (first 160 participants) and from roughly 1,300 subjects provided by 6 global collaborators. Sample metadata almost always included a de-identified subject ID, COVID-19 status, age in years and sex. Where available, HLA class I and class II types were taken from metadata supplied by the sample provider and were not determined by assay-based typing. On the study overall, not on this receptor specifically: How much clinical and demographic metadata was included differed by source and by participant, and the metadata was provided uncurated.

CDR1 and CDR2, looked up from the germline V gene, are SNHLY and FYNNEI. Germline trimming: 5 bases from V, 10 bases from J; junction bases outside gene matches: 13. The CDR3, cysteine through phenylalanine, is 17 amino acids long. CDR3 DNA only is kept here, 51 bases in frame from base 1. This clone was observed a few times. No antigen is known for it. Qualities for individual bases were not recorded, and no much larger clone is one base off. The collaborating institutions used their own protocols to collect whole blood in K2EDTA tubes. For TCRbeta analysis, collaborators shipped samples in one of three forms: frozen whole blood, isolated PBMCs, or DNA extracted from either of those sample types. TCRbeta CDR3 regions were amplified from genomic DNA by means of the immunoSEQ Assay, a bias-controlled multiplex PCR. The authors' analysis ran thus. Within the assay, amplification of reference gene primers was used to estimate how many nucleated cells each sample contained. Sequence reads were collapsed and filtered to measure the absolute abundance of every unique TCRbeta CDR3 rearrangement. Productive Simpson clonality was computed per sample as the square root of Simpson's diversity index over productive rearrangements. The immuneACCESS repertoire file appears here via TCRdb, limited to in-frame rearrangements. These files lack a portion of the clones; in checked studies, under half of the deficit traces to unresolved V genes, and the cause of the others is not known. That table supplies the V and J calls and clone size; D and trimming were determined from the DNA. The sample has approximately 310,000 clones on record, roughly 84% of them singletons. Together, the top ten hold 1% of the sample.

The clonotype comes from a man aged 45 to 65 with active or convalescent COVID-19. Sequencing was done on a sample of peripheral blood. This chain is built from TRBV2 and TRBJ2-1; TRBD2 agrees with 14 junctional bases. The CDR3 here reads CASSTNPGLAGAGEQFF. The DNA sequence follows: TGTGCCAGCAGTACCAATCCGGGACTAGCGGGAGCCGGCGAGCAGTTCTTC.